What follows are 25 T cell receptor beta chains derived from one specimen sequenced in a study of T cell changes during pregnancy in multiple sclerosis (dated by TCRdb to the late 2010s). The receptor library was made with the immunoSEQ multiplex PCR assay. TCRdb obtained this table from immuneACCESS and retained in-frame rearrangements with V and J assigned. These tables miss some clones; where compared with another copy, unresolved V genes account for less than half of the shortfall, and the remainder is unexplained. Here the sample has some 40,000 clones; around nine tenths occur a single time. The top ten clones comprise approximately 4.3% of the sample. Sequencing was performed on CD8+ T cells from peripheral blood mononuclear cells, taken in the first trimester of pregnancy. Receptors were obtained from a female donor with multiple sclerosis, enrolled in a pregnancy study.

This chain connects TRBV29-1 to TRBJ2-3; 7 nucleotides align to TRBD1. Germline-derived CDR1 and CDR2 are SQVTM and ANQGSEA. The J segment lost 6 bases and the V segment lost 6 bases, leaving 3 bases of the junction unmatched. The CDR3 totals 11 residues. In nucleotides, the CDR3 is TGCAGCGTCTACAGGGGTGATACGCAGTATTTT. Its protein product is CSVYRGDTQYF.

This clone was observed a single time. The J gene is TRBJ1-2, the V gene TRBV27; no firm D call. V was clipped by 5 bases and J by 8 bases, with 15 bases between them. CDR3 length: 13 amino acids. Per germline, CDR1 MNHEY and CDR2 SMNVEV (reference sequence). CDR3 sequence reads: CASSPSVVGGYTF. CDR3 DNA: TGTGCCAGCAGTCCCTCGGTAGTCGGGGGCTACACCTTC.

V is TRBV19 and J is TRBJ1-1; D may be TRBD1 (5 bases). Trimming took 10 bases from V and 4 from J, leaving 13 bases between them. The CDR3 runs 12 residues. Germline CDR1 reads LNHDA; CDR2 reads SQIVND (reference sequence). CDR3 in amino acids: CATGAGITEAFF. CDR3 nucleotides: TGTGCCACCGGGGCGGGGATCACTGAAGCTTTCTTT.

This chain links TRBV12-2 with TRBJ2-3; no check of the table's D call, TRBD2, against the DNA was made. TRBV12-2 is a documented pseudogene. The CDR3 has 16 amino acids. The CDR3 DNA sequence: TGTGCAAGTCGCTTAGGCATGACTAGCAGCACAGATACGCAGTATTTT. It specifies CASRLGMTSSTDTQYF.

This clone was seen once. V and J are TRBV5-6 and TRBJ1-4; perhaps TRBD1 as D (5 bases). Trimming shortened V by 2 bases and J by 11 bases, and 16 bases separated the two germline ends. This CDR3 spans 14 amino acids. Germline CDR1 SGHDT, CDR2 YYEEEE. The CDR3 coding sequence is TGTGCCAGCAGCTTCGGCCGGGGGGTTGTGAAACTGTTTTTT. Protein sequence: CASSFGRGVVKLFF.

Only a few counts were recorded for this clone. The CDR3 loop is CASSLSRQGGSPLHF. Written as DNA, the CDR3 is TGTGCCAGCAGTTTATCCCGACAGGGAGGCTCACCCCTCCACTTT. This sequence joins TRBV27 and TRBJ1-6, with 7 bases aligning to TRBD1. Germline V gene lookup returns CDR1 MNHEY and CDR2 SMNVEV (reference sequence). Germline trimming cut 0 bases from V and 10 bases from J; bases unmatched to any gene: 6. The CDR3 length is 15 residues.

The V and J genes are TRBV11-2 and TRBJ1-4; no firm D call. Per germline, CDR1 SGHAT and CDR2 FQNNGV. There are 12 residues in the CDR3. Trimming shortened V by 5 bases and J by 5 bases, and 6 bases separated the two germline ends. The CDR3 is CASSPPNEKLFF. CDR3 DNA: TGTGCCAGCAGCCCCCCGAATGAAAAACTGTTTTTT.

The genes are TRBV4-1 and TRBJ2-7, with a tentative D call TRBD2 (5 bases). The germline V gene encodes CDR1 MGHRA and CDR2 YSYEKL. The CDR3 runs to 14 residues. The V and J ends lost 0 bases and 3 bases respectively, with 9 bases between them. This CDR3 is CASSQDGGNYEQYF. As DNA, the CDR3 is TGCGCCAGCAGCCAAGATGGAGGAAACTACGAGCAGTACTTC.

This clone came up once. The rearrangement uses TRBV5-6 and TRBJ2-4, with D maybe TRBD1 (5 bases). This CDR3 is 14 amino acids long. Deletions cut 3 bases from V and 2 bases from J, with 9 bases between. Per the germline V gene, CDR1 is SGHDT and CDR2 is YYEEEE. The CDR3 nucleotides read TGTGCCAGCAGCTCTTACAGGTCCAAAAACATTCAGTACTTC. Translated, it gives CASSSYRSKNIQYF.

The rearrangement joins TRBV5-1 to TRBJ2-3, with a weak D call TRBD2 (5 bases). Germline CDR1 is SGHRS and CDR2 is YFSETQ. Trimming removed 0 bases at V and 5 bases at J, with 16 bases between. This CDR3 is 16 amino acids long. The CDR3 sequence is CASSLEAGPPGDTQYF. CDR3 nucleotide sequence: TGCGCCAGCAGCTTGGAGGCGGGTCCCCCTGGAGATACGCAGTATTTT. The variable domain in full, completed from reference TRBV5-1 and TRBJ2-3, reads KAGVTQTPRYLIKTRGQQVTLSCSPISGHRSVSWYQQTPGQGLQFLFEYFSETQRNKGNFPGRFSGRQFSNSRSEMNVSTLELGDSALYLCASSLEAGPPGDTQYFGPGTRLTVL.

This rearrangement joins TRBV7-3 to TRBJ2-3, with 10 bases identical to TRBD1. This CDR3 has 15 residues. V was pared by 3 bases and J by 2 bases, with 2 bases of the junction left unmatched. Germline loops: CDR1 SGHTA, CDR2 FQGTGA. The CDR3 region is CASSLGQGHTDTQYF. The CDR3, as DNA: TGTGCCAGCAGCTTGGGACAGGGGCACACAGATACGCAGTATTTT.

This chain joins TRBV7-9 and TRBJ1-1, with D uncertain. The CDR3 has 13 residues. Trimming stripped 5 bases from V and 6 bases from J, with 13 bases between. From germline, CDR1 is SEHNR and CDR2 FQNEAQ (reference sequence). CDR3 region: CASSLGGSAEAFF. In DNA form, the CDR3 reads TGTGCCAGCAGCCTGGGAGGAAGTGCTGAAGCTTTCTTT.

This chain uses TRBV18 with TRBJ1-2; unclear D gene. The ends were cut back, 1 base at V and 3 bases at J, with 15 bases in the middle. The CDR3 length is 16 residues. The germline CDR1 and CDR2 sequences are KGHSH and LQKENI. CDR3 protein: CASSPLAPGDYYGYTF. The CDR3 DNA reads TGTGCCAGCTCACCACTTGCCCCGGGAGATTACTATGGCTACACCTTC.

This chain connects TRBV27 to TRBJ2-1; maybe TRBD2 (5 bases). The CDR3 loop spans 14 amino acids. Germline V gene data show CDR1 as MNHEY and CDR2 as SMNVEV (reference sequence). Between the trimmed V and J ends, which lost 2 bases and 6 bases, there was a span of 11 bases. CDR3 nucleotides: TGTGCCAGCAGTTTACGGACTCCCCCCAATGAGCAGTTCTTC. This encodes CASSLRTPPNEQFF.

This clone was counted once. The V and J genes are TRBV10-3 and TRBJ1-6; TRBD1 agrees at 9 bases. The CDR3 length is 13 residues. CDR1 is ENHRY and CDR2 is SYGVKD in the germline V gene. CDR3 sequence (DNA): TGTGCTGGACGGGACAGGGAAAATTCACCCCTCCACTTT. Its translation: CAGRDRENSPLHF.

The V call is TRBV11-2, the J call TRBJ2-1; 8 bases align to TRBD1. This CDR3 has 18 residues. J was trimmed by 0 bases and V by 5 bases; bases with no gene match: 12. Germline CDR1 SGHAT, CDR2 FQNNGV. The CDR3 loop is CASSTPRGDRSSYNEQFF. The CDR3 nucleotides read TGTGCCAGCAGCACCCCCCGAGGGGACAGGAGCTCCTACAATGAGCAGTTCTTC.

The rearrangement joins TRBV10-2 to TRBJ1-2; D perhaps matches TRBD1 (5 bases). The CDR3 sequence is 14 residues long. The germline V gene has CDR1 WSHSY and CDR2 SAAADI. The V and J ends lost 1 base and 7 bases respectively, with 13 bases between them. CDR3 region: CASSEYAQGSGYTF. The CDR3 region has the DNA TGCGCCAGCAGTGAGTATGCGCAGGGATCTGGCTACACCTTC.

The chain joins TRBV14 to TRBJ1-4; TRBD1 agrees at 10 bases. This CDR3 has 18 residues. V lost 0 bases, J lost 7 bases, and 11 bases stayed unmatched. The germline V gene has CDR1 SGHDN and CDR2 FVKESK. The CDR3, as DNA: TGTGCCAGCAGCCAAGAAGGGACAGGGGATGATAGGGGTGAAAAACTGTTTTTT. The encoded protein is CASSQEGTGDDRGEKLFF.

The rearrangement uses TRBV27 and TRBJ1-4; unclear D gene. Per the germline V gene, CDR1 is MNHEY and CDR2 is SMNVEV (reference sequence). The CDR3 has 13 residues. Between the trimmed V and J ends, which lost 3 bases and 6 bases, there was a span of 8 bases. The CDR3 DNA follows: TGTGCCAGCAGTTTTGGCATGGATGAAAAACTGTTTTTT. Translating it yields CASSFGMDEKLFF.

The gene calls are TRBV9 and TRBJ2-1; 7 bases match TRBD2. The CDR3 is made up of 15 amino acids. In germline, CDR1 is SGDLS, CDR2 YYNGEE. After removal of 4 bases from V and 0 bases from J, the junction contained 4 bases not matched to a gene. The CDR3 region is CASSQGTNSYNEQFF. Written as DNA, the CDR3 is TGTGCCAGCAGCCAAGGGACTAACTCCTACAATGAGCAGTTCTTC. Supplemented by reference TRBV9 and TRBJ2-1, the full variable domain reads DSGVTQTPKHLITATGQRVTLRCSPRSGDLSVYWYQQSLDQGLQFLIQYYNGEERAKGNILERFSAQQFPDLHSELNLSSLELGDSALYFCASSQGTNSYNEQFFGPGTRLTVL.

The chain has TRBV7-6 and TRBJ1-2; tentative D call: TRBD1 (6 bases). Trimming cost V 6 bases and J 4 bases, with 15 bases left between them. The germline gives CDR1 SGHVS, CDR2 FNYEAQ. This CDR3 has 14 amino acids. The chain's CDR3 is CASSYREFGYGYTF. The CDR3 DNA follows: TGTGCCAGCAGTTACAGGGAGTTTGGCTATGGCTACACCTTC.

The chain joins TRBV5-1 to TRBJ2-3, with D perhaps TRBD1 (5 bases). CDR3 length: 14 amino acids. Germline V gene sequence: CDR1 SGHRS, CDR2 YFSETQ. The germline V and J ends were trimmed by 6 bases and 6 bases, with 17 bases remaining between them. The CDR3 protein is CASILQGARDTQYF. As DNA, the CDR3 is TGCGCCAGCATATTGCAAGGGGCGAGGGATACGCAGTATTTT.

This clone was counted a single time. The rearrangement uses TRBV27 and TRBJ1-5; 11 nucleotides align to TRBD1. This CDR3 is built from 14 residues. Trimming removed 6 bases from V and 9 bases from J; junction bases left unmatched: 7. Germline assignment: CDR1 MNHEY and CDR2 SMNVEV (reference sequence). The CDR3 sequence: CASRLGQGAWPQHF. CDR3 bases: TGTGCCAGCAGACTAGGACAGGGGGCATGGCCCCAGCATTTT.

The CDR3 reads CASSAASGRINYGYTF. The CDR3 DNA is TGTGCCAGCAGCGCGGCCTCCGGGAGGATTAACTATGGCTACACCTTC. The chain uses TRBV9 and TRBJ1-2; no clear D gene. Trimming left V 3 bases short and J 1 base short, with 16 bases between. This CDR3 spans 16 amino acids. The germline CDR1 and CDR2 sequences are SGDLS and YYNGEE. The entire variable domain, with the rest obtained from reference TRBV9 and TRBJ1-2, is as follows: DSGVTQTPKHLITATGQRVTLRCSPRSGDLSVYWYQQSLDQGLQFLIQYYNGEERAKGNILERFSAQQFPDLHSELNLSSLELGDSALYFCASSAASGRINYGYTFGSGTRLTVV.

The chain carries TRBV9 and TRBJ2-1; 9 bases line up with TRBD2. CDR3 length: 15 residues. V shed 5 bases and J 0 bases; nucleotides not matched to a gene: 3. The germline V gene encodes CDR1 SGDLS and CDR2 YYNGEE. The CDR3 is CASSLAGDSYNEQFF. The CDR3 DNA follows: TGTGCCAGCAGTTTAGCGGGGGACTCCTACAATGAGCAGTTCTTC.